What follows are 18 T cell receptor beta chains derived from one specimen sequenced in a study of cytomegalovirus exposure and HLA in healthy donors. It was with 60 Vbeta and 13 Jbeta primers that the PCR ran. Assay used: immunoSEQ multiplex PCR; TCRdb lists only in-frame clones, some missing. This sample has 150,000 to 200,000 clones; about 85% occur once, and the top ten carry 1.9%. The sample taken for sequencing was PBMCs. These receptors came from a young man in good health and CMV-seronegative.

This rearrangement joins TRBV27 to TRBJ1-4, with D hard to call. V was pared by 5 bases and J by 0 bases, with 10 bases between. Germline CDR1 and CDR2: MNHEY and SMNVEV (reference sequence). There are 15 residues in the CDR3. Here the CDR3 reads CASSLWPATNEKLFF. The CDR3 DNA is TGTGCCAGCAGTCTGTGGCCTGCAACTAATGAAAAACTGTTTTTT.

The gene calls are TRBV15 and TRBJ1-3, with unresolved D. V lost 4 bases, J lost 0 bases, and 19 bases lay in between. Germline CDR1 reads LNHNV; CDR2 reads YYDKDF (reference sequence). The CDR3 runs 18 residues. CDR3 region: CATSTPRPSSSSGNTIYF. DNA of the CDR3: TGTGCCACCAGCACCCCGAGGCCGAGTTCCAGCTCTGGAAACACCATATATTTT.

The V gene is TRBV7-8, the J gene TRBJ1-5; D might be TRBD1 (6 bases). The V end was cut by 1 base, the J end by 2 bases, with 6 bases between. The CDR3 extends over 14 amino acids. Germline assignment: CDR1 SGHVS and CDR2 FQNEAQ. CDR3 residues: CASSLGQGNQPQHF. CDR3 nucleotide sequence: TGTGCCAGCAGCTTAGGACAGGGCAATCAGCCCCAGCATTTT.

This chain links TRBV28 with TRBJ2-1; 8 bases map to TRBD1. Germline CDR1 MDHEN, CDR2 SYDVKM. CDR3 size: 15 residues. V lost 6 bases, J lost 2 bases, and 6 bases stayed unmatched. The CDR3 DNA reads as TGTGCCAGCAGCAATGGACAGGGCCCCTACAATGAGCAGTTCTTC. Residues: CASSNGQGPYNEQFF.

V is TRBV7-9 and J is TRBJ1-6, with 7 bases identical to TRBD1. The CDR3 has 14 residues. The ends lost 6 bases at V and 8 bases at J; junction bases unmatched: 7. Germline-derived CDR1 and CDR2 are SEHNR and FQNEAQ (reference sequence). The CDR3 loop is CASSSGTEHSPLHF. The CDR3 DNA sequence: TGTGCCAGCAGTTCCGGGACAGAACATTCACCCCTCCACTTT.

This clone was seen only a few times. The rearrangement uses TRBV23-1 and TRBJ2-7, with 13 bases that match TRBD2. TRBV23-1 is classed as an ORF, of uncertain function. The CDR3 has 17 amino acids. The V segment lost 3 bases and the J segment 4 bases; nucleotides outside the gene matches: 9. CDR3 bases: TGCGCCAGCAGTCACCCTGGACTAGCGGGGGAGTCTTACGAGCAGTACTTC. Translating it yields CASSHPGLAGESYEQYF.

As regards this clone: One end of the junction fails to match germline, which may point to a read error. The chain carries TRBV4-1 and TRBJ1-2; the match to TRBD1 covers 11 bases. The V gene's germline CDR1 is MGHRA and CDR2 YSYEKL. CDR3 length: 11 residues. CDR3 sequence: CASSQGGDRGF. The CDR3, as DNA: TGCGCCAGCAGCCAGGGGGGGGACAGGGGGTTC.

This sequence joins TRBV7-9 and TRBJ1-1; weak D call: TRBD1 (5 bases). Per germline, CDR1 SEHNR and CDR2 FQNEAQ (reference sequence). The length of the CDR3 is 13 residues. This CDR3 is CASEGPGNTEAFF. In DNA form, the CDR3 reads TGTGCATCGGAGGGACCAGGGAACACTGAAGCTTTCTTT.

The rearrangement uses TRBV5-1 and TRBJ1-2, with TRBD1 identical over 9 bases. CDR1 and CDR2 (germline): SGHRS, YFSETQ. The CDR3 spans 17 residues. Trimming at V came to 0 bases and at J to 8 bases, leaving 14 bases not matched to a gene. The chain's CDR3 is CASSLGGTGQGNYGYTF. The CDR3 DNA follows: TGCGCCAGCAGCTTGGGTGGGACAGGGCAGGGGAATTACGGCTACACCTTC. Drawing the rest from reference TRBV5-1 and TRBJ1-2, the complete variable domain is KAGVTQTPRYLIKTRGQQVTLSCSPISGHRSVSWYQQTPGQGLQFLFEYFSETQRNKGNFPGRFSGRQFSNSRSEMNVSTLELGDSALYLCASSLGGTGQGNYGYTFGSGTRLTVV.

The rearrangement joins TRBV19 to TRBJ2-7; perhaps TRBD1 as D (5 bases). In germline, CDR1 is LNHDA, CDR2 SQIVND (reference sequence). V gave up 10 bases and J gave up 0 bases, with 16 bases separating them. The CDR3 contains 14 residues. CDR3 amino acids: CATKLQRGSYEQYF. CDR3 nucleotides: TGTGCCACCAAACTTCAAAGGGGCTCCTACGAGCAGTACTTC.

The chain recombines TRBV7-8 with TRBJ2-1; TRBD2 matches 7 bases. CDR3 size: 16 residues. Germline V gene data show CDR1 as SGHVS and CDR2 as FQNEAQ. After removal of 6 bases from V and 0 bases from J, the junction contained 8 bases not matched to a gene. The CDR3 DNA reads TGTGCCAGCAGGAGGGAGCGGGGAAACTCCTACAATGAGCAGTTCTTC. Encoded protein: CASRRERGNSYNEQFF.

The table lists this clone with a few counts. J is TRBJ2-7 and V is TRBV5-1; a weak D match, TRBD1 (5 bases). The length of the CDR3 is 16 residues. CDR1 is SGHRS, CDR2 YFSETQ, per germline. Trimming took 0 bases from V and 4 from J, leaving 17 bases between them. Written as DNA, the CDR3 is TGCGCCAGCAGCTTGGCTGGGTGGACATGGAGTTACGAGCAGTACTTC. Its protein product is CASSLAGWTWSYEQYF.

CDR3: CASTISDRSNQPQHF. CDR3 DNA sequence: TGTGCCAGCACTATATCGGACAGAAGCAATCAGCCCCAGCATTTT. The chain recombines TRBV28 with TRBJ1-5; D perhaps matches TRBD1 (6 bases). Germline loops: CDR1 MDHEN, CDR2 SYDVKM. The CDR3 runs to 15 residues. V lost 7 bases and J 1 base, leaving 14 bases between the germline ends.

The rearrangement links TRBV2 to TRBJ2-2, with a possible D match to TRBD1 (6 bases). Germline CDR1 reads SNHLY; CDR2 reads FYNNEI. This CDR3 comprises 15 residues. Trimming removed 10 bases from V and 3 bases from J, with 18 bases in between. DNA of the CDR3: TGTGCCATCCCGAGGGCAGGGGAAGACACCGGGGAGCTGTTTTTT. This gives the protein CAIPRAGEDTGELFF.

CDR3: CASRPPRTVWPSTEAFF. The CDR3, as DNA: TGTGCCAGCAGGCCGCCACGGACAGTCTGGCCGAGCACTGAAGCTTTCTTT. V and J are TRBV27 and TRBJ1-1, with D possibly TRBD1 on 6 matching bases. This CDR3 region has 17 residues. V dropped 6 bases and J dropped 4 bases, with 24 bases sitting between them. The germline V gene encodes CDR1 MNHEY and CDR2 SMNVEV (reference sequence).

A remark on this clone: The sample holds other DNA sequences that translate to the same CDR3. The rearrangement uses TRBV27 and TRBJ2-3; 8 bases are a match to TRBD1. The CDR3 has 15 residues. V dropped 6 bases and J dropped 1; count of bases not matched to a gene: 6. Germline CDR1 MNHEY, CDR2 SMNVEV (reference sequence). This chain's CDR3 is CASSQGQGRTDTQYF. In DNA, the CDR3 is TGTGCCAGCAGCCAAGGACAGGGCCGCACAGATACGCAGTATTTT.

This clone was picked up a small number of times. The J gene is TRBJ2-1, the V gene TRBV29-1; perhaps TRBD1 as D (7 bases). Trimming took off 6 bases at V and 6 bases at J, with 30 bases between the two ends. This CDR3 has 18 residues. The germline V gene has CDR1 SQVTM and CDR2 ANQGSEA. The CDR3 region has the DNA TGCAGCGTCGACCGGGACAGCCAACGTCCGGGGACTGGCAATGAGCAGTTCTTC. As protein: CSVDRDSQRPGTGNEQFF.

The genes are TRBV2 and TRBJ2-3; perhaps TRBD2 as D (5 bases). Germline V gene sequence: CDR1 SNHLY, CDR2 FYNNEI. CDR3 size: 15 residues. V gave up 7 bases and J gave up 8 bases, with 22 bases separating them. The CDR3 coding sequence is TGTGCCAGCACCCCCGACGACGGTATCGGGATTACGCAGTATTTT. Translation gives CASTPDDGIGITQYF.